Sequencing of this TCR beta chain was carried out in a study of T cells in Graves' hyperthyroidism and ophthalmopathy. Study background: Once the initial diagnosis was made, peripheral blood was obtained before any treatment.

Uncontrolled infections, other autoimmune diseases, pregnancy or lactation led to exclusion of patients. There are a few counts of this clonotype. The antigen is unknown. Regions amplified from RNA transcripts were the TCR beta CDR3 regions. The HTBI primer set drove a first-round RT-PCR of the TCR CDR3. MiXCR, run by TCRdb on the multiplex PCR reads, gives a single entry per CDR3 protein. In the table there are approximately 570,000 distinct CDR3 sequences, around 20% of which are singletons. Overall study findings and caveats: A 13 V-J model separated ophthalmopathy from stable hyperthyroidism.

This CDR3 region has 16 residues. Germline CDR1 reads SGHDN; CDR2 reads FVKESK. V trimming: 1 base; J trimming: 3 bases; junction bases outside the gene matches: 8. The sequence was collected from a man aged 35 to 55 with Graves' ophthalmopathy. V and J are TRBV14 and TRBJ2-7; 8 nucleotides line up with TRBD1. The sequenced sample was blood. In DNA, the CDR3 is TGTGCCAGCAGCCAAGGGCAGGGGGCTCAAGACTACGAGCAGTACTTC. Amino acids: CASSQGQGAQDYEQYF.